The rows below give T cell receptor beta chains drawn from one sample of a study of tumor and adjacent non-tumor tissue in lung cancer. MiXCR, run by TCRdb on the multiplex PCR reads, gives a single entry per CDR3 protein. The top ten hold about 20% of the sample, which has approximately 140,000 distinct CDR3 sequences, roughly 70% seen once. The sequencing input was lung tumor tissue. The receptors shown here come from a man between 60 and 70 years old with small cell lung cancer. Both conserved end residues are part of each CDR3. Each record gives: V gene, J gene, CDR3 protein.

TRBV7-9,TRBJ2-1,CASSLTPGDTEQFF
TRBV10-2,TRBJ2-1,CASSEKFRGRYNKQFF
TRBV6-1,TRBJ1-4,CASSEALGLTTVNEKLFF
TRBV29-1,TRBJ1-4,CSAAGTAGSRLFF
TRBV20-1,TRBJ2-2,CSVSSGGDTGELFF
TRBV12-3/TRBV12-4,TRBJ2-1,CASGLASGRNEQFF
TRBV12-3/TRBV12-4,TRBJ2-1,CTSSRTSVRINEQFF
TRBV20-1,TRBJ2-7,CCASHPSSVRRGEGYF
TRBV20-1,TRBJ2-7,CSARLQGAHEQYF
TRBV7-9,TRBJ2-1,CASSLVYDGEQFF
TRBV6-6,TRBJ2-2,CASRTNRGGTGELFF
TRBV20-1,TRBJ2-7,CSASSPTVFGQYF
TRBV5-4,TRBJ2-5,CASSLPGGQETQYF
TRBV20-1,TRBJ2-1,CRASDRGHEQFF
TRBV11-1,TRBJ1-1,CASILGSLNTEAFF
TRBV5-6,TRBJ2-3,CASSGLAGTDTQYF
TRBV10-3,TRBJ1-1,CPITVRQGASNTEAFF
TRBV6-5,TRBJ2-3,CASSPIGASTDTQYF
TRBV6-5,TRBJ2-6,CASSYVRGCGANVLIF
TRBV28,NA,CTSSLDPLSPYEQFF
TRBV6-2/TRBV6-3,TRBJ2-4,CATEEPAKNIQYF
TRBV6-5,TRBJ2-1,CASSYYSGHEQFF
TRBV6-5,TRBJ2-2,CASSRRGGNTGELFF
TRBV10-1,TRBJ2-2,CASSESKFLGELFF
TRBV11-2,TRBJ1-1,CASSAEFWGNTEAFF
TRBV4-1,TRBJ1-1,CASSQGREAFF
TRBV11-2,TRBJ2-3,CASSFGGSVTDTQYF
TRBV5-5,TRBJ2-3,CASSLGVTGRDTQYF
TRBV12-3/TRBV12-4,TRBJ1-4,CASRKGGVGRYEKLFF
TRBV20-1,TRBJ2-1,CSASPGLAGFYNEQFF
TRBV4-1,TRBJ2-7,CASSQSAGTGTSYEQYF
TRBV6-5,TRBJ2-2,CASSYAMGGTGELFF
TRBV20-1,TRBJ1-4,CSARAGQPNEKLFF
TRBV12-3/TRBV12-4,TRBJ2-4,CASSQRWTIDFQYF
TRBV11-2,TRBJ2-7,CVSSRTGLWQYF
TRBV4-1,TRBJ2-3,CASSRPRGQTYTDTQYF
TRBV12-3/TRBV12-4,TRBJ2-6,CASLPGCRGANVLTF
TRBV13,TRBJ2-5,CASCGTKETQYF
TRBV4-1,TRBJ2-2,CAISALMNTGELFF
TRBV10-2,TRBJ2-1,CASSAFSGRGRNEQFF
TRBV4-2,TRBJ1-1,CASRQDRYNTEAFF
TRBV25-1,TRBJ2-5,CASSPLGSTGGETQYF
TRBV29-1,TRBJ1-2,CITRGDEDGYTF
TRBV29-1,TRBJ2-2,CSVWIDTGELFF
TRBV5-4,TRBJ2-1,CASRHTSGTYNEQFF
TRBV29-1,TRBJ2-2,CTIRQGTEELFF
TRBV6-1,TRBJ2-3,CASSVGAQGTDTQYF
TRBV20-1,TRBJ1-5,CSAWTGWGSNQPQHF
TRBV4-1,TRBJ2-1,CASSQDSRLAAYNEQFF
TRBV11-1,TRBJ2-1,CASSISGDYDEQFF
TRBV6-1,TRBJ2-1,CASSDPSGRVEQFF
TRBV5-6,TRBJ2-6,CASNLDNSGASVLTF